The 18 T cell receptor beta chains reported below all come from one sample, sequenced in a study of CD8+ T cells in alopecia areata. Once RNA had been extracted, it was reverse transcribed into cDNA to act as the sequencing template. Profiling relied on immunoSEQ multiplex PCR, and the TCRdb table lists in-frame clones only, not all of them. The table has hundreds of thousands of clones, just over 65% seen once. Treatment described: oral pan-JAK inhibitor, 5-10 mg twice daily. The sample was CD4+ T cells sorted from blood, taken at week 44, from a patient treated with tofacitinib. These receptors were taken from a human donor with alopecia areata.

J is TRBJ2-5 and V is TRBV30, with D possibly matching TRBD1 (6 bases). The CDR3 runs 14 residues. The ends were cut back, 4 bases at V and 1 base at J, with 13 bases in the middle. The germline V gene has CDR1 GTSNPN and CDR2 SVGIG (reference sequence). CDR3 in amino acids: CAWNRGQLQETQYF. The CDR3 bases are TGTGCCTGGAACCGTGGACAGCTCCAAGAGACCCAGTACTTC.

The chain employs TRBV25-1 and TRBJ2-7; TRBD1 matches 10 bases. V shed 9 bases and J 0 bases; nucleotides not matched to a gene: 17. The CDR3 runs to 18 residues. Per germline, CDR1 MGHDK and CDR2 SYGVNS. CDR3 amino acids: CASFRTGGRYLSSYEQYF. As DNA, the CDR3 is TGTGCCAGTTTTCGGACAGGGGGGCGGTACCTCAGCTCCTACGAGCAGTACTTC.

Worth noting for this clone: This sample includes further DNA sequences coding for the same CDR3. This chain joins TRBV29-1 and TRBJ2-7; 10 bases map to TRBD1. From germline, CDR1 is SQVTM and CDR2 ANQGSEA. The V gene end was trimmed by 6 bases and the J gene end by 4 bases; junction bases not matched to a gene: 3. The CDR3 length is 12 residues. CDR3 in DNA: TGCAGCGTAGACAGGGGGCCGTACGAGCAGTACTTC. This translates into CSVDRGPYEQYF.

This clone has a single count. This sequence joins TRBV29-1 and TRBJ2-1, with D hard to call. The germline gives CDR1 SQVTM, CDR2 ANQGSEA. Trimming took 2 bases from V and 6 from J, leaving 5 bases between them. The CDR3 extends over 11 amino acids. CDR3 protein: CSVEQFNEQFF. CDR3 sequence (DNA): TGCAGCGTTGAACAGTTCAATGAGCAGTTCTTC.

A note on this clone: This sample includes further DNA sequences coding for the same CDR3. The chain links TRBV5-1 to TRBJ1-4; no clear D. The CDR3 covers 15 residues. V was trimmed by 4 bases and J by 0 bases, leaving 10 bases between them. CDR1 is SGHRS, CDR2 YFSETQ, per germline. The CDR3 sequence is CASSALGATNEKLFF. CDR3 in DNA: TGCGCCAGCAGCGCGCTAGGCGCAACTAATGAAAAACTGTTTTTT.

The V and J genes are TRBV29-1 and TRBJ1-1; 8 nucleotides match TRBD1. The CDR3 totals 16 residues. V dropped 6 bases and J dropped 0; count of bases not matched to a gene: 12. Germline CDR1 reads SQVTM; CDR2 reads ANQGSEA. The CDR3 here is CSVNSARQGMNTEAFF. CDR3 in DNA: TGCAGCGTCAACTCCGCCAGACAGGGGATGAACACTGAAGCTTTCTTT. Using reference TRBV29-1 and TRBJ1-1 for the parts outside the CDR3, the full variable domain is SAVISQKPSRDICQRGTSLTIQCQVDSQVTMMFWYRQQPGQSLTLIATANQGSEATYESGFVIDKFPISRPNLTFSTLTVSNMSPEDSSIYLCSVNSARQGMNTEAFFGQGTRLTVV.

The chain has TRBV29-1 and TRBJ1-1; no reliable D call. The CDR3 loop spans 14 amino acids. Trimming removed 2 bases from V and 8 bases from J, with 18 bases in between. CDR1 and CDR2 from the germline V gene are SQVTM and ANQGSEA. Written as DNA, the CDR3 is TGCAGCGTTGAATTGAGGCTGACAAGGACCGAAGCTTTCTTT. This gives the protein CSVELRLTRTEAFF. The variable domain in full, with the rest retrieved from reference TRBV29-1 and TRBJ1-1, is SAVISQKPSRDICQRGTSLTIQCQVDSQVTMMFWYRQQPGQSLTLIATANQGSEATYESGFVIDKFPISRPNLTFSTLTVSNMSPEDSSIYLCSVELRLTRTEAFFGQGTRLTVV.

The chain carries TRBV30 and TRBJ1-1; D is perhaps TRBD1 (5 bases). CDR3 length equals 13 residues. The V end was cut by 8 bases, the J end by 1 base, with 14 bases between. From germline, CDR1 is GTSNPN and CDR2 SVGIG (reference sequence). CDR3: CALGRGANTEAFF. CDR3 nucleotide sequence: TGTGCCCTTGGTAGGGGAGCGAACACTGAAGCTTTCTTT.

This chain connects TRBV5-1 to TRBJ1-2; D is perhaps TRBD1 (5 bases). The germline V gene encodes CDR1 SGHRS and CDR2 YFSETQ. V was cut by 2 bases and J by 0 bases, with 17 bases left in between. The CDR3 runs 17 residues. CDR3: CASSFAYGTETNYGYTF. The CDR3, as DNA: TGCGCCAGCAGCTTCGCCTATGGGACGGAGACTAACTATGGCTACACCTTC.

Written as DNA, the CDR3 is TGTGCCAGCAGCCGGGAGACTAGCACAGATACGCAGTATTTT. Its protein is CASSRETSTDTQYF. The genes are TRBV7-8 and TRBJ2-3, with D possibly matching TRBD2 (6 bases). The V gene lost 5 bases and the J gene lost 0 bases, with 9 bases spanning the gap. Germline V gene data show CDR1 as SGHVS and CDR2 as FQNEAQ. The CDR3 runs to 14 residues.

There are a few counts of this clone. This chain links TRBV30 with TRBJ1-1, with a tentative D call TRBD1 (5 bases). Trimming shortened V by 5 bases and J by 3 bases, and 10 bases separated the two germline ends. CDR3 length equals 12 residues. Germline lookup yields CDR1 GTSNPN and CDR2 SVGIG (reference sequence). CDR3 coding DNA: TGTGCCTGGGGACAACGGGACACTGAAGCTTTCTTT. It encodes CAWGQRDTEAFF.

The J gene is TRBJ1-1, the V gene TRBV29-1; D perhaps matches TRBD1 (5 bases). Germline loops: CDR1 SQVTM, CDR2 ANQGSEA. The ends were cut back, 7 bases at V and 7 bases at J, with 13 bases in the middle. CDR3 length: 11 amino acids. The CDR3 sequence is CSGRDAVEAFF. CDR3 nucleotide sequence: TGCAGCGGGCGGGACGCCGTTGAAGCTTTCTTT.

The chain combines TRBV5-1 with TRBJ1-1; D is undetermined. The V gene's germline CDR1 is SGHRS and CDR2 YFSETQ. The CDR3 contains 14 residues. V was cut by 4 bases and J by 8 bases, with 18 bases left in between. The CDR3, as DNA: TGCGCCAGCAGCCCGGGAAACAGCGGCCGCGAAGCTTTCTTT. Protein sequence: CASSPGNSGREAFF.

This clone was seen a handful of times. The rearrangement uses TRBV5-1 and TRBJ1-2, with a possible D match to TRBD1 (5 bases). From germline, CDR1 is SGHRS and CDR2 YFSETQ. Deletions cut 1 base from V and 7 bases from J, with 20 bases between. The length of the CDR3 is 16 residues. The CDR3 DNA reads as TGCGCCAGCAGCTTGCAGGCAGGCAGGGCCGCCGGTGGCTACACCTTC. Translating it yields CASSLQAGRAAGGYTF.

The chain joins TRBV9 to TRBJ1-4; weak D call: TRBD1 (6 bases). This CDR3 region has 18 residues. Germline CDR1 and CDR2: SGDLS and YYNGEE. V lost 4 bases, J lost 4 bases, and 23 bases lay in between. CDR3 sequence: CASSPTGARLGGNEKLFF. The CDR3, as DNA: TGTGCCAGCAGCCCGACGGGGGCCCGGTTAGGTGGTAATGAAAAACTGTTTTTT.

CDR3 coding DNA: TGTGCCAGCAGCTTGGGTCAGGGCACCGGGGAGCTGTTTTTT. This codes for CASSLGQGTGELFF. The V and J genes are TRBV5-6 and TRBJ2-2; possibly TRBD1 for D (5 bases). CDR3 length: 14 residues. V was pared by 0 bases and J by 4 bases, with 7 bases between. The germline V gene has CDR1 SGHDT and CDR2 YYEEEE.

The rearrangement joins TRBV4-1 to TRBJ1-1; 7 nucleotides match TRBD1. The V gene end was trimmed by 4 bases and the J gene end by 6 bases; junction bases not matched to a gene: 14. The CDR3 loop spans 16 amino acids. Germline CDR1 reads MGHRA; CDR2 reads YSYEKL. CDR3 in DNA: TGCGCCAGCAGCCCGCAAACAACACAGGGGAGGGCTGAAGCTTTCTTT. Translation: CASSPQTTQGRAEAFF.

There are a few counts of this clone. The rearrangement joins TRBV5-6 to TRBJ1-5; D call uncertain. The CDR3 spans 14 residues. Trimming cost V 2 bases and J 9 bases, with 15 bases left between them. Germline V CDR1 and CDR2: SGHDT, YYEEEE. CDR3 protein: CASSLWADSSPQHF. DNA for the CDR3: TGTGCCAGCAGCTTATGGGCGGATTCCTCGCCCCAGCATTTT.